A single sample is the source of the 25 T cell receptor beta chains below, sequenced in a study of blood T cells in healthy people across ages. A second PCR, run for about 7 to 11 cycles, used a sample-barcoded 5' primer plus a J-beta primer mix. TCRdb itself ran the 5' RACE reads through MiXCR, one entry per CDR3 protein. The sample records roughly 1,300,000 distinct CDR3 sequences, approximately 59% being singletons. Sequences were obtained from blood. The origin of the receptors is a man aged 18 to 29 in good health.

The genes are TRBV7-2 and TRBJ1-2; D is unresolved. This CDR3 spans 16 amino acids. V was cut by 1 base and J by 8 bases, with 20 bases left in between. Germline assignment: CDR1 SGHTA and CDR2 FQGNSA. The CDR3 region is CASSLGTPQMGSGYTF. In DNA, the CDR3 is TGTGCCAGCAGCTTAGGGACGCCGCAAATGGGGTCGGGCTACACCTTC. Full variable domain (missing parts from reference TRBV7-2 and TRBJ1-2): GAGVSQSPSNKVTEKGKDVELRCDPISGHTALYWYRQSLGQGLEFLIYFQGNSAPDKSGLPSDRFSAERTGGSVSTLTIQRTQQEDSAVYLCASSLGTPQMGSGYTFGSGTRLTVV.

This clonotype was counted between two and nine times. This chain connects TRBV7-2 to TRBJ2-3; weak D call: TRBD2 (5 bases). The CDR3 runs 14 residues. CDR1 and CDR2 from the germline V gene are SGHTA and FQGNSA. V lost 6 bases and J lost 2, with 12 bases in between. CDR3 in amino acids: CASRLSENTDTQYF. The CDR3 DNA is TGTGCCAGCAGACTTAGCGAGAACACAGATACGCAGTATTTT.

The V gene is TRBV4-2, the J gene TRBJ1-1; 7 bases match TRBD1. V trimming: 3 bases; J trimming: 1 base; junction bases outside the gene matches: 5. This CDR3 has 15 residues. CDR1 is LGHNA and CDR2 is YNFKEQ in the germline V gene. CDR3 in DNA: TGTGCCAGCAGCCATCCCAGGGGGGAGAACACTGAAGCTTTCTTT. The encoded protein is CASSHPRGENTEAFF.

In its sample, this clonotype was seen a few times. Written as DNA, the CDR3 is TGTGCCATCAACACGGGGACAGGGGATTCTGGGGCCAACGTCCTGACTTTC. The encoded protein is CAINTGTGDSGANVLTF. The chain joins TRBV10-3 to TRBJ2-6; TRBD1 aligns across 10 bases. Unmatched junction bases numbered 7, after V lost 7 bases and J lost 1 base. This CDR3 contains 17 residues. In germline, CDR1 is ENHRY, CDR2 SYGVKD.

The CDR3 DNA reads TGTGCCAGCAGAAGACGGGAGCAGTACTTC. This gives the protein CASRRREQYF. The chain is built from TRBV21-1 and TRBJ2-5; the D call in the table, TRBD2, was not verified against the DNA. TRBV21-1 is a pseudogene locus. This CDR3 is built from 10 residues.

This clonotype occurred a few times. The chain carries TRBV4-1 and TRBJ2-5; 13 nucleotides align to TRBD2. Germline V gene lookup returns CDR1 MGHRA and CDR2 YSYEKL. There are 16 residues in the CDR3. The trim removed 5 bases at V and 2 bases at J, leaving 5 bases unmatched. The CDR3 coding sequence is TGCGCCAGCAGCAGGGGACTAGCGGGACGTCAAGAGACCCAGTACTTC. This sequence encodes CASSRGLAGRQETQYF.

This chain uses TRBV7-9 with TRBJ2-1; no definite D call. The CDR3 loop spans 12 amino acids. Germline CDR1 SEHNR, CDR2 FQNEAQ (reference sequence). Trimming stripped 5 bases from V and 5 bases from J, with 7 bases between. In DNA form, the CDR3 reads TGTGCCAGCAGCCCTCTCGACAATGAGCAGTTCTTC. Protein product: CASSPLDNEQFF. Full variable domain (remainder filled in from reference TRBV7-9 and TRBJ2-1): DTGVSQNPRHKITKRGQNVTFRCDPISEHNRLYWYRQTLGQGPEFLTYFQNEAQLEKSRLLSDRFSAERPKGSFSTLEIQRTEQGDSAMYLCASSPLDNEQFFGPGTRLTVL.

The chain carries TRBV20-1 and TRBJ2-7, with 9 bases matching TRBD2. The junction had 12 bases not matched to a gene; V was cut back by 6 bases and J by 3 bases. CDR3 length: 15 amino acids. The germline V gene has CDR1 DFQATT and CDR2 SNEGSKA (reference sequence). CDR3 in amino acids: CSATHRASGNYEQYF. The DNA for the CDR3 is TGCAGTGCGACGCACAGGGCTAGCGGGAACTACGAGCAGTACTTC.

This clonotype has just a few counts. The chain couples TRBV27 to TRBJ2-5, with TRBD2 matching 8 bases. This CDR3 region has 15 residues. The germline CDR1 and CDR2 sequences are MNHEY and SMNVEV (reference sequence). V shed 5 bases, J shed 4 bases, and the junction held 9 bases outside the gene matches. The CDR3 sequence: CASSQGTRVSETQYF. In nucleotides, the CDR3 is TGTGCCAGCAGTCAAGGGACTAGGGTATCAGAGACCCAGTACTTC.

V is TRBV5-1 and J is TRBJ2-3, with D perhaps matching TRBD2 (6 bases). This CDR3 spans 19 amino acids. Trimming left V 4 bases short and J 0 bases short, with 24 bases between. Germline lookup yields CDR1 SGHRS and CDR2 YFSETQ. The chain's CDR3 is CASSPGLGPAGTSTDTQYF. For the CDR3, the DNA is TGCGCCAGCAGCCCAGGCCTGGGACCAGCCGGGACTAGCACAGATACGCAGTATTTT.

The sample holds a few counts of this clonotype. The chain combines TRBV4-2 with TRBJ2-7, with 10 bases identical to TRBD2. After removal of 4 bases from V and 5 bases from J, the junction contained 11 bases not matched to a gene. Germline CDR1 LGHNA, CDR2 YNFKEQ. The CDR3 spans 16 residues. The CDR3 region has the DNA TGTGCCAGCAGCCCCCTGGCTAGCGGGAGAAGTGACGAGCAGTACTTC. Its protein product is CASSPLASGRSDEQYF.

The genes are TRBV18 and TRBJ2-7; D might be TRBD2 (6 bases). The CDR3 is made up of 15 amino acids. Germline V lookup: CDR1 KGHSH, CDR2 LQKENI. With 5 bases removed from V and 0 bases from J, the gap between germline ends came to 14 bases. CDR3 sequence: CASSSRDWSSYEQYF. The CDR3 nucleotides read TGTGCCAGCTCATCCCGGGACTGGAGCTCCTACGAGCAGTACTTC.

This clonotype came up a few times. V usage is TRBV10-3 and J usage is TRBJ2-1, with D tentatively TRBD1 or TRBD2 (7 bases each). The CDR3 runs 14 residues. The germline V gene has CDR1 ENHRY and CDR2 SYGVKD. Trimming pared 4 bases from V and 3 bases from J, leaving 10 bases between. The CDR3 nucleotides are TGTGCCATCAGTGCAGGGGGGGACTACAATGAGCAGTTCTTC. Amino acids: CAISAGGDYNEQFF.

This clonotype was recorded a few times. The CDR3 is CATSEGGFSYEQYF. For the CDR3, the DNA is TGTGCCACCTCGGAGGGGGGCTTCTCCTACGAGCAGTACTTC. The V call is TRBV15, the J call TRBJ2-7, with D perhaps being TRBD1 or TRBD2 (6 bases each). Trimming stripped 8 bases from V and 0 bases from J, with 14 bases between. CDR3 size: 14 residues. Germline V gene sequence: CDR1 LNHNV, CDR2 YYDKDF (reference sequence).

The chain recombines TRBV2 with TRBJ2-3; D assignment may be TRBD1 or TRBD2 (6 bases each). The length of the CDR3 is 16 residues. From germline, CDR1 is SNHLY and CDR2 FYNNEI. V shed 7 bases and J shed 7 bases, with 24 bases lying between them. CDR3 bases: TGTGCCAGCATGACAGGACTACTCAAAATGGGAAATACGCAGTATTTT. It specifies CASMTGLLKMGNTQYF.

This sequence joins TRBV15 and TRBJ2-1; D is unresolved. The CDR3 is 13 amino acids. CDR1 and CDR2 (germline): LNHNV, YYDKDF (reference sequence). Trimming stripped 1 base from V and 6 bases from J, with 7 bases between. The CDR3 spells CATSRVDGNEQFF. The CDR3 DNA reads TGTGCCACCAGCAGAGTGGACGGCAATGAGCAGTTCTTC.

This clonotype was detected a few times. V and J are TRBV29-1 and TRBJ2-6; D is unclear. CDR3 length: 14 amino acids. V dropped 4 bases and J dropped 7 bases, with 14 bases sitting between them. The germline CDR1 and CDR2 sequences are SQVTM and ANQGSEA. CDR3 DNA: TGCAGCGTTGCCCCTAGACTCGGTGCCAACGTCCTGACTTTC. Translated: CSVAPRLGANVLTF. Full variable domain (missing parts from reference TRBV29-1 and TRBJ2-6): SAVISQKPSRDICQRGTSLTIQCQVDSQVTMMFWYRQQPGQSLTLIATANQGSEATYESGFVIDKFPISRPNLTFSTLTVSNMSPEDSSIYLCSVAPRLGANVLTFGAGSRLTVL.

This clonotype was recorded once. V is TRBV7-6 and J is TRBJ2-1, with unresolved D. V was trimmed by 0 bases and J by 3 bases, leaving 6 bases between them. The CDR3 has 14 amino acids. Germline-derived CDR1 and CDR2 are SGHVS and FNYEAQ. The CDR3 protein is CASSLARNYNEQFF. CDR3 nucleotides: TGTGCCAGCAGCTTAGCGCGGAACTACAATGAGCAGTTCTTC.

This chain joins TRBV12-3 or TRBV12-4 and TRBJ2-6; TRBD1 agrees at 10 bases. V gave up 5 bases and J gave up 2 bases; unmatched junction bases: 6. The CDR3 is 17 amino acids. The CDR3 protein is CASSRGTGVAGANVLTF. CDR3 in DNA: TGTGCCAGCAGTCGGGGGACAGGGGTAGCTGGGGCCAACGTCCTGACTTTC.

This rearrangement joins TRBV29-1 to TRBJ1-2; D is ambiguous. Trimming cost V 1 base and J 7 bases, with 13 bases left between them. The CDR3 totals 13 residues. From germline, CDR1 is SQVTM and CDR2 ANQGSEA. The CDR3 nucleotides are TGCAGCGTTGAAGGGCCCTCCGTCGGTGGCTACACCTTC. Protein sequence: CSVEGPSVGGYTF.

The rearrangement links TRBV11-2 to TRBJ2-3; D might be TRBD1 (5 bases). This CDR3 has 14 amino acids. Germline CDR1 SGHAT, CDR2 FQNNGV. The V gene lost 8 bases and the J gene lost 4 bases, with 16 bases spanning the gap. CDR3 in amino acids: CASCPEGVSDTQYF. DNA of the CDR3: TGTGCCAGCTGCCCGGAAGGGGTATCAGATACGCAGTATTTT. Full variable domain (outside the CDR3, taken from reference TRBV11-2 and TRBJ2-3): EAGVAQSPRYKIIEKRQSVAFWCNPISGHATLYWYQQILGQGPKLLIQFQNNGVVDDSQLPKDRFSAERLKGVDSTLKIQPAKLEDSAVYLCASCPEGVSDTQYFGPGTRLTVL.

The rearrangement uses TRBV25-1 and TRBJ2-5; 11 bases are shared with TRBD2. Germline V CDR1 and CDR2: MGHDK, SYGVNS. Trimming removed 4 bases from V and 4 bases from J; junction bases left unmatched: 8. CDR3 length: 16 residues. The CDR3 DNA reads as TGTGCCAGCAGTGCTCTTCTAGCGGGAGGAGGAGAGACCCAGTACTTC. Translating it yields CASSALLAGGGETQYF. The full variable domain, its missing parts supplied by reference TRBV25-1 and TRBJ2-5, is EADIYQTPRYLVIGTGKKITLECSQTMGHDKMYWYQQDPGMELHLIHYSYGVNSTEKGDLSSESTVSRIRTEHFPLTLESARPSHTSQYLCASSALLAGGGETQYFGPGTRLLVL.

The chain employs TRBV28 and TRBJ2-2; no firm D call. This CDR3 comprises 13 residues. V dropped 5 bases and J dropped 4 bases, with 8 bases sitting between them. Germline loops: CDR1 MDHEN, CDR2 SYDVKM. The CDR3 reads CASSRQATGELFF. The CDR3 region has the DNA TGTGCCAGCAGTAGGCAGGCCACCGGGGAGCTGTTTTTT.

V gene TRBV29-1 combines with J gene TRBJ1-2; 8 bases match TRBD1. CDR1 is SQVTM, CDR2 ANQGSEA, per germline. After removal of 5 bases from V and 8 bases from J, the junction contained 4 bases not matched to a gene. The CDR3 covers 11 residues. The CDR3 bases are TGCAGCGTTCGACAGGGGAGCGGCTACACCTTC. This gives the protein CSVRQGSGYTF. Complete variable domain (other parts from reference TRBV29-1 and TRBJ1-2): SAVISQKPSRDICQRGTSLTIQCQVDSQVTMMFWYRQQPGQSLTLIATANQGSEATYESGFVIDKFPISRPNLTFSTLTVSNMSPEDSSIYLCSVRQGSGYTFGSGTRLTVV.

J is TRBJ2-5 and V is TRBV7-2, with D perhaps matching TRBD2 (5 bases). The germline V and J ends were trimmed by 1 base and 11 bases, with 20 bases remaining between them. The CDR3 is made up of 15 amino acids. Germline CDR1 is SGHTA and CDR2 is FQGNSA. Written as DNA, the CDR3 is TGTGCCAGCAGCTTAGGTCGCGGGTTGGTCAATGAGCAGTACTTC. It translates to CASSLGRGLVNEQYF.